These 13 T cell receptor beta chains were sequenced from one sample in a study of blood T cell repertoires in COVID-19. The repertoire was sequenced with immunoSEQ multiplex PCR; TCRdb's copy has only in-frame clones and lacks some. The sample lists about 60,000 clones; 89% were seen once. The sample taken for sequencing was peripheral blood. The receptors here all came from a woman aged 60-75 years with active COVID-19.

The V gene is TRBV7-3, the J gene TRBJ2-5; TRBD2 is a possible D gene (6 bases). The CDR3 consists of 15 residues. CDR1 and CDR2 from the germline V gene are SGHTA and FQGTGA. Trimming shortened V by 2 bases and J by 4 bases, and 14 bases separated the two germline ends. The CDR3 bases are TGTGCCAGCAGCTTACAGGCAGGGCGGGGAGAGACCCAGTACTTC. It is translated as CASSLQAGRGETQYF.

This clone was counted once. V gene TRBV5-4 combines with J gene TRBJ2-2; TRBD2 agrees at 7 bases. The CDR3 consists of 15 residues. Trimming at V came to 0 bases and at J to 6 bases, leaving 5 bases not matched to a gene. Germline values: CDR1 SGHNT, CDR2 YYREEE (reference sequence). CDR3 in DNA: TGTGCCAGCAGCTTGGGACTAGCCCGCCCCGGGGAGCTGTTTTTT. This gives the protein CASSLGLARPGELFF.

Only a few counts were recorded for this clone. Here the CDR3 DNA reads TGTGCCAGCTCACCAGACAGGGTCGATGAGCAGTTCTTC. This codes for CASSPDRVDEQFF. The chain is built from TRBV18 and TRBJ2-1; TRBD1 aligns across 7 bases. V shed 2 bases, J shed 8 bases, and the junction held 3 bases outside the gene matches. The CDR3 is 13 residues long. CDR1 is KGHSH and CDR2 is LQKENI in the germline V gene.

The chain combines TRBV30 with TRBJ1-2; TRBD1 agrees at 9 bases. V dropped 0 bases and J dropped 1; count of bases not matched to a gene: 9. The CDR3 is 17 residues long. The germline V gene has CDR1 GTSNPN and CDR2 SVGIG (reference sequence). The CDR3 sequence is CAWSVADRGIINYGYTF. CDR3 in DNA: TGTGCCTGGAGTGTAGCTGACAGGGGGATCATTAACTATGGCTACACCTTC. The entire variable domain, with the rest obtained from reference TRBV30 and TRBJ1-2, is as follows: SQTIHQWPATLVQPVGSPLSLECTVEGTSNPNLYWYRQAAGRGLQLLFYSVGIGQISSEVPQNLSASRPQDRQFILSSKKLLLSDSGFYLCAWSVADRGIINYGYTFGSGTRLTVV.

Turning to this clone: Its ends do not fully match the called genes, so a read error is possible. V and J are TRBV11-3 and TRBJ1-2; D may be TRBD1 (5 bases). The V gene's germline CDR1 is SGHNT and CDR2 YENEEA. This CDR3 has 15 residues. The CDR3 loop reads CASSVDSMGLYGYTF. The CDR3 DNA reads as TGTGCCAGCAGCGTAGATTCGATGGGGCTCTATGGCTACACCTTC.

This sequence joins TRBV30 and TRBJ1-4; 12 bases line up with TRBD1. The V gene's germline CDR1 is GTSNPN and CDR2 SVGIG (reference sequence). The CDR3 has 16 residues. V was pared by 4 bases and J by 4 bases, with 7 bases of the junction left unmatched. The CDR3 region has the DNA TGTGCCTGGAAAAGGGACAGGGGGCGTGGTAATGAAAAACTGTTTTTT. This sequence encodes CAWKRDRGRGNEKLFF.

This chain connects TRBV4-2 to TRBJ1-4, with D tentatively TRBD1 (6 bases). Trimming removed 2 bases from V and 0 bases from J, with 22 bases in between. Germline loops: CDR1 LGHNA, CDR2 YNFKEQ. This CDR3 spans 20 amino acids. CDR3 amino acids: CASSQSQWGRGWATNEKLFF. As DNA, the CDR3 is TGTGCCAGCAGCCAATCCCAATGGGGTAGGGGGTGGGCAACTAATGAAAAACTGTTTTTT.

CDR3 sequence reads: CASSGTGTGNTEAFF. The CDR3 DNA sequence: TGTGCCAGCAGCGGGACCGGGACAGGGAACACTGAAGCTTTCTTT. The J gene is TRBJ1-1, the V gene TRBV9, with TRBD1 matching over 8 bases. CDR3 size: 15 residues. The trim removed 3 bases at V and 1 base at J, leaving 5 bases unmatched. From germline, CDR1 is SGDLS and CDR2 YYNGEE.

This clone appeared once. The chain links TRBV6-5 to TRBJ2-7; D gene ambiguous. V lost 2 bases, J lost 3 bases, and 11 bases lay in between. This CDR3 is built from 14 residues. Germline-derived CDR1 and CDR2 are MNHEY and SVGAGI. The CDR3 DNA is TGTGCCAGCAGTTACGCCGAGCAGGACTACGAGCAGTACTTC. The encoded protein is CASSYAEQDYEQYF.

CDR3 bases: TGCGCCAGCAGCTTCAGTGGGGGGGCCCGAACCGGGGAGCTGTTTTTT. Amino acids: CASSFSGGARTGELFF. This chain links TRBV5-1 with TRBJ2-2; tentative D call: TRBD2 (7 bases). The CDR3 consists of 16 residues. The germline V gene has CDR1 SGHRS and CDR2 YFSETQ. Trimming pared 2 bases from V and 5 bases from J, leaving 16 bases between.

The chain is built from TRBV18 and TRBJ1-1, with a weak D call TRBD1 (6 bases). The CDR3 contains 15 residues. Germline CDR1 reads KGHSH; CDR2 reads LQKENI. Between the trimmed V and J ends, which lost 0 bases and 5 bases, there was a span of 13 bases. DNA for the CDR3: TGTGCCAGCTCACCACCGATGTCGAGGGGGACTGAAGCTTTCTTT. Its protein product is CASSPPMSRGTEAFF. The full variable domain, with the rest looked up from reference TRBV18 and TRBJ1-1, is NAGVMQNPRHLVRRRGQEARLRCSPMKGHSHVYWYRQLPEEGLKFMVYLQKENIIDESGMPKERFSAEFPKEGPSILRIQQVVRGDSAAYFCASSPPMSRGTEAFFGQGTRLTVV.

The V call is TRBV7-3, the J call TRBJ2-3, with D possibly being TRBD1 (6 bases). CDR1 SGHTA and CDR2 FQGTGA come from the germline V gene. This CDR3 is built from 14 residues. Trimming removed 7 bases from V and 3 bases from J, with 14 bases in between. For the CDR3, the DNA is TGTGCCAGCACCTCGGGACAATTAACAGATACGCAGTATTTT. Encoded protein: CASTSGQLTDTQYF.

This chain connects TRBV7-5 to TRBJ1-5; the D call TRBD1 from the table was never checked on the DNA. TRBV7-5 counts as a pseudogene. This CDR3 has 16 residues. This CDR3 is CVRSLILGLSNQPQHF. The CDR3 DNA sequence: TGTGTCAGAAGCTTAATCCTGGGCCTTAGCAATCAGCCCCAGCATTTT.